This TCR beta chain comes out of a study of OX40 agonist ivuxolimab in advanced cancers. Study-wide context: The patients' treatment was ivuxolimab, an agonistic anti-OX40 (CD134) antibody. Patients received intravenous ivuxolimab every 2 weeks at 0.01 to 10 mg/kg. Around 40% of patients had received prior checkpoint inhibitor therapy. General study points: Some patients without response likewise showed low normalized clonal expansion.

As concerns this clone: Its antigen is undetermined.

In germline, CDR1 is SGHVS, CDR2 FQNEAQ. The V and J ends lost 2 bases and 7 bases, in that order; junction bases with no gene match: 4. This CDR3 spans 13 amino acids. Assay used: immunoSEQ multiplex PCR; TCRdb lists only in-frame clones, some missing. The repertoire holds roughly 9,800 clones, with approximately 63% as singletons. This clonotype was obtained from an adult with an advanced solid tumor such as melanoma, head and neck, liver or kidney cancer. The sample was CD4+ or CD8+ T cells sorted from blood, taken in a trial of the OX40 agonist ivuxolimab. The genes are TRBV7-8 and TRBJ2-7, with 8 bases that match TRBD2. The CDR3 reads CASSLPGLGEQYF. CDR3 sequence (DNA): TGTGCCAGCAGCTTACCGGGACTAGGGGAGCAGTACTTC.